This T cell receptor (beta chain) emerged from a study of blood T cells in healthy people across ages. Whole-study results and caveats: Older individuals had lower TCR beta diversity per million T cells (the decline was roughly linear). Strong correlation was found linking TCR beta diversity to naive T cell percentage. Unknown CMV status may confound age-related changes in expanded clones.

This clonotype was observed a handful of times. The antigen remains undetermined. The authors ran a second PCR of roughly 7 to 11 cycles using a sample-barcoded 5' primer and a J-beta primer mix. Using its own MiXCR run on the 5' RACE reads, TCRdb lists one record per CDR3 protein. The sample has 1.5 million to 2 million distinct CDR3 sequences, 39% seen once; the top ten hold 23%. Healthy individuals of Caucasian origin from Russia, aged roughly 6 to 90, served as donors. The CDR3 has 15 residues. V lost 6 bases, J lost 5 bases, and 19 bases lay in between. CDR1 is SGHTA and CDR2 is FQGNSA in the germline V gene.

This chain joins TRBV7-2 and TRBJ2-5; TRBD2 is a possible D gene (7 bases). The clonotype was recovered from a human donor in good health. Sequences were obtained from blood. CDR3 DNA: TGTGCCAGCAGTCAGTGGGGGGGGCCGGGGGAGACCCAGTACTTC. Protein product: CASSQWGGPGETQYF.